This entry lists 14 T cell receptor beta chains sequenced from one sample in a study of technical replicates of blood from a handful of donors. Generated by immunoSEQ multiplex PCR, the TCRdb table keeps only in-frame clones and is missing some. The table includes tens of thousands of clones, just under 95% detected once. Material: T cells isolated from PBMCs. The source of these receptors is a human donor in good health.

This sequence joins TRBV27 and TRBJ2-7; no clear D. Germline CDR1 reads MNHEY; CDR2 reads SMNVEV (reference sequence). V was cut by 6 bases and J by 0 bases, with 12 bases left in between. The CDR3 extends over 14 amino acids. DNA of the CDR3: TGTGCCAGCAGCCCGTCGGTTAGCTCCTACGAGCAGTACTTC. Protein product: CASSPSVSSYEQYF.

V is TRBV7-9 and J is TRBJ1-4, with TRBD1 matching 8 bases. The CDR3 covers 15 residues. The J segment lost 7 bases and the V segment lost 4 bases, leaving 8 bases of the junction unmatched. The germline V gene has CDR1 SEHNR and CDR2 FQNEAQ (reference sequence). Here the CDR3 reads CASSSHGQGPEKLFF. CDR3 coding DNA: TGTGCCAGCAGCTCCCACGGACAGGGCCCTGAAAAACTGTTTTTT.

The V gene is TRBV19, the J gene TRBJ2-1; TRBD2 is a possible D gene (5 bases). Germline CDR1 LNHDA, CDR2 SQIVND (reference sequence). The CDR3 spans 15 residues. The V gene lost 2 bases and the J gene lost 7 bases, with 15 bases spanning the gap. The CDR3 bases are TGTGCCAGTAGTATATTCGGGGTAGTATTGAATGAGCAGTTCTTC. This codes for CASSIFGVVLNEQFF.

The chain is built from TRBV5-4 and TRBJ2-7, with D tentatively TRBD1 (7 bases). The V end lost 2 bases, the J end lost 4 bases, and 19 bases lay between the germline ends. Germline CDR1 is SGHNT and CDR2 is YYREEE (reference sequence). The CDR3 has 16 residues. DNA of the CDR3: TGTGCCAGCAGCTTAGAAGCAGGGGGGACCGGGTACGAGCAGTACTTC. It codes for CASSLEAGGTGYEQYF.

The rearrangement uses TRBV6-5 and TRBJ1-1; D gene uncertain. CDR3 length: 14 amino acids. Looked up from germline, CDR1 is MNHEY and CDR2 is SVGAGI. V lost 5 bases to trimming and J lost 1 base, with 11 bases between them. CDR3 in amino acids: CASSGHAWNTEAFF. The CDR3 DNA is TGTGCCAGCAGTGGCCATGCCTGGAACACTGAAGCTTTCTTT.

The chain employs TRBV5-6 and TRBJ1-2; weak D call: TRBD1 (5 bases). Per germline, CDR1 SGHDT and CDR2 YYEEEE. V lost 5 bases and J 4 bases, leaving 15 bases between the germline ends. The CDR3 has 14 residues. In nucleotides, the CDR3 is TGTGCCAGCAGGAAGGGACTGTTGATCTATGGCTACACCTTC. This encodes CASRKGLLIYGYTF. Filled out from reference TRBV5-6 and TRBJ1-2, the complete variable domain reads DAGVTQSPTHLIKTRGQQVTLRCSPKSGHDTVSWYQQALGQGPQFIFQYYEEEERQRGNFPDRFSGHQFPNYSSELNVNALLLGDSALYLCASRKGLLIYGYTFGSGTRLTVV.

The rearrangement joins TRBV5-1 to TRBJ2-5; weak D call: TRBD2 (6 bases). V shed 0 bases and J shed 2 bases, with 14 bases lying between them. The V gene's germline CDR1 is SGHRS and CDR2 YFSETQ. The CDR3 totals 16 residues. CDR3 DNA sequence: TGCGCCAGCAGCTTGGTTGGGGGAGGCCTTCAAGAGACCCAGTACTTC. This encodes CASSLVGGGLQETQYF.

V and J are TRBV4-1 and TRBJ2-3; D is perhaps TRBD2 (6 bases). V was trimmed by 1 base and J by 0 bases, leaving 8 bases between them. CDR1 is MGHRA, CDR2 YSYEKL, per germline. CDR3 size: 15 residues. As DNA, the CDR3 is TGCGCCAGCAGCCAAGTAGCGGTGAGCACAGATACGCAGTATTTT. Residues: CASSQVAVSTDTQYF.

V is TRBV18 and J is TRBJ1-1; TRBD1 might be the D (6 bases). The V gene lost 5 bases and the J gene lost 3 bases, with 10 bases spanning the gap. Germline loops: CDR1 KGHSH, CDR2 LQKENI. This CDR3 spans 13 amino acids. The chain's CDR3 is CASSSAGDTEAFF. CDR3 in DNA: TGTGCCAGCTCATCGGCAGGGGACACTGAAGCTTTCTTT.

The V and J genes are TRBV7-9 and TRBJ1-1; D uncertain. Trimming took off 7 bases at V and 1 base at J, with 16 bases between the two ends. Germline CDR1 and CDR2: SEHNR and FQNEAQ (reference sequence). The CDR3 spans 15 residues. This chain's CDR3 is CASNKMGNRNTEAFF. In nucleotides, the CDR3 is TGTGCCAGCAACAAAATGGGCAACAGGAACACTGAAGCTTTCTTT.

This clone showed up just a few times. CDR3 residues: CAWSGTGRLETFF. CDR3 sequence (DNA): TGTGCCTGGAGCGGGACAGGGAGGTTGGAAACTTTCTTT. V is TRBV30 and J is TRBJ1-1, with 9 bases matching TRBD1. Germline CDR1 reads GTSNPN; CDR2 reads SVGIG (reference sequence). This CDR3 comprises 13 residues. The V segment lost 3 bases and the J segment 12 bases; nucleotides outside the gene matches: 11.

V usage is TRBV6-6 and J usage is TRBJ1-1; D uncertain. Trimming cost V 6 bases and J 1 base, with 12 bases left between them. This CDR3 comprises 14 residues. Per germline, CDR1 MNHNY and CDR2 SVGAGI (reference sequence). The CDR3 protein is CASRKGVENTEAFF. The CDR3 DNA is TGTGCCAGCAGAAAAGGAGTTGAGAACACTGAAGCTTTCTTT.

The chain combines TRBV4-1 with TRBJ1-2; 10 bases line up with TRBD1. CDR1 and CDR2 (germline): MGHRA, YSYEKL. This CDR3 comprises 15 residues. The V gene end was trimmed by 1 base and the J gene end by 8 bases; junction bases not matched to a gene: 7. The chain's CDR3 is CASSQAPGTGAGYTF. DNA for the CDR3: TGCGCCAGCAGCCAAGCCCCAGGGACAGGGGCAGGCTACACCTTC.

The J gene is TRBJ2-7, the V gene TRBV2; 14 nucleotides agree with TRBD2. Losses at the gene ends were 5 bases for V and 0 bases for J; bases not matched to a gene: 6. The germline V gene has CDR1 SNHLY and CDR2 FYNNEI. The length of the CDR3 is 17 residues. CDR3 nucleotide sequence: TGTGCCAGCAGTACCGGACTAGCGGGAGGACCCTCCTACGAGCAGTACTTC. Protein sequence: CASSTGLAGGPSYEQYF.